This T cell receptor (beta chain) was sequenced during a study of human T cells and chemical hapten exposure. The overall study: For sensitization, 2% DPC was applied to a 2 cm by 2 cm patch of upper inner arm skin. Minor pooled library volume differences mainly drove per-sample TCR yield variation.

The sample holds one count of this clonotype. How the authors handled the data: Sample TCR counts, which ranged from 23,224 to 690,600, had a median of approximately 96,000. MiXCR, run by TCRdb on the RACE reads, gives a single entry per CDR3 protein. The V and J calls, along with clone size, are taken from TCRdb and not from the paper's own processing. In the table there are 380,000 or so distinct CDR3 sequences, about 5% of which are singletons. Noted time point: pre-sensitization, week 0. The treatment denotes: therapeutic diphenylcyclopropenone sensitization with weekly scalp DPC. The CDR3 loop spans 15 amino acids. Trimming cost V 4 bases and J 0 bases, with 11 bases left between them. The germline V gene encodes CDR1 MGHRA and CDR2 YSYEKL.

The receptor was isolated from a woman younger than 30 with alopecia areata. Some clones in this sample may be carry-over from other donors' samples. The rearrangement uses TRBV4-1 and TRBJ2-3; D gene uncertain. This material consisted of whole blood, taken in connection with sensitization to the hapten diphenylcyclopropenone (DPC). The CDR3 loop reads CASSPVGTSTDTQYF. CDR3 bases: TGCGCCAGCAGCCCCGTAGGAACTAGCACAGATACGCAGTATTTT.